This entry describes one T cell receptor (beta chain). Some clones are missing from TCRdb's copy, which holds only in-frame ones; the method was immunoSEQ multiplex PCR. The repertoire has some 350,000 clones, around 90% of them found once; the top ten carry 3%. The record originates from a study of blood T cell repertoires in COVID-19. In the study overall: COVID-19 samples collected from the United States, Italy and Spain covered acute and convalescent phases.

This clonotype was obtained from a human donor in a cohort sampled during active COVID-19. Sequences were obtained from peripheral blood.

In nucleotides, the CDR3 is TGTGCCAGCAGCGGCCGGAGCAGCACCGGGGAGCTGTTTTTT. Amino acids: CASSGRSSTGELFF. The chain links TRBV5-4 to TRBJ2-2; D gene ambiguous. The V and J ends lost 4 bases and 4 bases respectively, with 11 bases between them. Germline V CDR1 and CDR2: SGHNT, YYREEE (reference sequence). The CDR3 is 14 residues long.